A selection of T cell receptor beta chains follows, all from one sample in a study of T cells after yellow fever vaccination. TCRdb fed the 5' RACE reads into MiXCR, producing one record per CDR3 protein. Of around 120,000 distinct CDR3 sequences listed, roughly 7.2% were seen once; the top ten hold approximately 2.7%. Source: CD4+ T cells sorted from PBMCs, taken 45 days after the first yellow fever vaccination. These receptors were taken from a man between 18 and 35 years old who received the YFV17D yellow fever vaccine. Both conserved end residues are part of each CDR3. Fields, in order: D gene, clone size, J gene, V gene, CDR3 DNA, CDR3 protein. D genes are given only for firm matches. Where a row states a size, it is once, few, many or the class of an expanded clone; other rows omit it.

TRBD2,few,TRBJ2-5,TRBV6-2/TRBV6-3,TGTGCCAGCAGTTGGGGCCAGGGAGGGGAGACCCAGTACTTC,CASSWGQGGETQYF
NA,many,TRBJ1-3,TRBV5-1,TGCGCCAGCAGCTTGGTTTCTGGAATAGCGGGAAACACCATATATTTT,CASSLVSGIAGNTIYF
NA,once,TRBJ1-5,TRBV12-3/TRBV12-4,TGTGCCTGCTGTTCTATAGAGGTATCAGGGGATTATATTCAGCCCCAGCATTTT,CACCSIEVSGDYIQPQHF
TRBD2,many,TRBJ2-5,TRBV28,TGTGCCAGCAGTCCCCGACTAGCGGGACAAAAGACCCAGTACTTC,CASSPRLAGQKTQYF
NA,many,TRBJ2-3,TRBV4-2,TGTGCCAGCAGCCTCTCTCCGGGGAGTTCGGGGGATACGCAGTATTTT,CASSLSPGSSGDTQYF
NA,many,TRBJ2-7,TRBV6-5,TGTGCCAGCAGTTACGGGCCCCCTACCTACGAGCAGTACTTC,CASSYGPPTYEQYF
TRBD1,many,TRBJ1-6,TRBV28,TGTGCCAGCCGTGGGACAGGGTATAAAGTCTATAATTCACCCCTCCACTTT,CASRGTGYKVYNSPLHF
NA,many,TRBJ2-2,TRBV5-6,TGTGCCAGCAGCTTGTCGGGATTTGGTTACACCGGGGAGCTGTTTTTT,CASSLSGFGYTGELFF
NA,many,TRBJ1-4,TRBV5-1,TGCGCCAGCAGCTTGGATGGGACAAGGGGAGAAAAACTGTTTTTT,CASSLDGTRGEKLFF
TRBD1,many,TRBJ1-2,TRBV7-9,TGTGCCAGCAGCTTATCATCAGGGGGCGACACCTTC,CASSLSSGGDTF
TRBD2,many,TRBJ2-7,TRBV7-2,TGTGCCGGCGCCAGGACTAGCGAGTACGAGCAGTACTTC,CAGARTSEYEQYF
NA,many,TRBJ2-5,TRBV7-2,TGTGCCAGCAGCCGCGGGGACTACCAAGAGACCCAGTACTTC,CASSRGDYQETQYF
NA,many,TRBJ2-6,TRBV6-2/TRBV6-3,TGTGCCAGCAGGGGGTCTGGGGCCAACGTCCTGACTTTC,CASRGSGANVLTF
NA,many,TRBJ2-5,TRBV5-1,TGCGCCAGCAGCTTACCAGGTCTGGAGACCCAGTACTTC,CASSLPGLETQYF
NA,few,TRBJ1-2,TRBV5-1,TGCGCCAGCAGCCCCTTCGGAAGCTATGGCTACACCTTC,CASSPFGSYGYTF
TRBD2,many,TRBJ2-3,TRBV5-1,TGCGCCAGCAGCTTTGGCGGGGGGGGCGAAGATACGCAGTATTTT,CASSFGGGGEDTQYF
NA,many,TRBJ2-1,TRBV12-3/TRBV12-4,TGTGCCAGCAAGGAGGGAGATTACAATGAGCAGTTCTTC,CASKEGDYNEQFF
NA,many,TRBJ2-4,TRBV12-3/TRBV12-4,TGTGCCAGCAGCCTGGGGAACATTCAGTACTTC,CASSLGNIQYF
NA,many,TRBJ1-4,TRBV10-3,TGTGCCATCAGTGAACCGGGCCGTGCCTCTAATGAAAAACTGTTTTTT,CAISEPGRASNEKLFF
NA,few,TRBJ2-7,TRBV30,TGTGCCTCAAACGGGGGTAGCTCCTACGAGCAGTACTTC,CASNGGSSYEQYF
TRBD1,few,TRBJ1-2,TRBV6-5,TGTGCCAGCAGTTACTTAGGACAGGGCGGCTACACCTTC,CASSYLGQGGYTF
NA,many,TRBJ2-5,TRBV15,TGTGCCACCAGCAGAGATGGGTCGGAGACCCAGTACTTC,CATSRDGSETQYF
NA,few,TRBJ2-1,TRBV20-1,TGCAGTGCTGCAAGTTTCCACGGGGGTAACAATGAGCAGTTCTTC,CSAASFHGGNNEQFF
NA,many,TRBJ1-5,TRBV19,TGTGCCAGTAGTATCAGAGGGCCCAATCAGCCCCAGCATTTT,CASSIRGPNQPQHF
NA,many,TRBJ2-1,TRBV7-2,TGTGCCAGCAGCCATACAGTACACGGAAGGTACAATGAGCAGTTTTTC,CASSHTVHGRYNEQFF
NA,many,TRBJ1-1,TRBV3-1,TGTGCCAGCAGCCTAGACTCTAGGACTGAAGCTTTCTTT,CASSLDSRTEAFF
NA,many,TRBJ2-2,TRBV12-3/TRBV12-4,TGTGCCAGCAGTTTGTGGAACACCGGGGAGCTGTTTTTT,CASSLWNTGELFF
NA,NA,TRBJ1-1,TRBV7-9,TGTGCCAGCAGCTTAGAGTGGGGGACGCGAGGTACTGAAGCTTTCTTT,CASSLEWGTRGTEAFF
TRBD1,many,TRBJ1-2,TRBV11-2,TGTGCCAGCAGCTTATTGGGACAGGGCTATGGCTACACCTTC,CASSLLGQGYGYTF
TRBD2,many,TRBJ2-1,TRBV18,TGTGCCAGCTCTCGTACCCTTATACTAGCGGGGGAATACAATGAGCAGTTCTTC,CASSRTLILAGEYNEQFF
NA,NA,TRBJ1-4,TRBV9,TGTGCCAGCAGCGCCGATACAGGGTCAGGTGAAAAACTGTTTTTT,CASSADTGSGEKLFF
NA,many,TRBJ1-2,TRBV20-1,TGCAGTGCCACGGGTCCCCTCTATGGCTACACCTTC,CSATGPLYGYTF
NA,many,TRBJ1-6,TRBV12-3/TRBV12-4,TGTGCCAGCAGTTCTCTTTCAGGCTTCGGGGCCACCCTCCACTTT,CASSSLSGFGATLHF
TRBD1,many,TRBJ1-2,TRBV3-1,TGTGCCAGCAGTTGGGGACAGGGGGGCGGCTACACCTTC,CASSWGQGGGYTF
NA,NA,TRBJ1-6,TRBV4-3,TGCGCCAGCAGCCAAGATCGAAGAGGGGATTCACCCCTCCACTTT,CASSQDRRGDSPLHF
NA,many,TRBJ1-2,TRBV5-1,TGCGCCAGCAGCTTTACAGGGAACTATGGCTACACCTTC,CASSFTGNYGYTF
NA,many,TRBJ1-5,TRBV20-1,TGCAGTGCTAGCGGTGGGGCCAGGGTTAATCAGCCCCAGCATTTT,CSASGGARVNQPQHF